This TCR beta chain was observed in a study of low-dose radiotherapy and immunotherapy resistance in tumors. As for the study in general: Each fraction for Cohort 1 was 0.5 Gy, given every 2 weeks, and the total came to 6.5 Gy.

Both TCRalpha and TCRbeta chains were reverse transcribed with V-gene-specific primers. TCRs underwent 20 PCR cycles of amplification with a constant-region primer and V-primer adapter. TCRdb recomputed calls from the reads with MiXCR, one row per CDR3 protein. The sample yields nearly 60,000 distinct CDR3 sequences, 20% to 25% seen once. Time point given: after trial treatment. Treatment given: LDRT plus nivolumab, ipilimumab, low-dose cyclophosphamide and aspirin (RACIN trial). Comments on this clonotype: With only one base between it and a far larger clone, this is likely a read error.

Unmatched junction bases numbered 9, after V lost 3 bases and J lost 4 bases. This CDR3 is built from 16 residues. Germline loops: CDR1 SNHLY, CDR2 FYNNEI. The receptor was isolated from a male donor with prostate cancer. The material sequenced was PBMCs, taken after low-dose radiotherapy plus immunotherapy. The rearrangement links TRBV2 to TRBJ1-1; 9 positions match TRBD1. The CDR3 bases are TGTGCCAGCAGTGACGGAACCGGGACAGGGCTCACTGAAGCTTTCTTT. It codes for CASSDGTGTGLTEAFF.